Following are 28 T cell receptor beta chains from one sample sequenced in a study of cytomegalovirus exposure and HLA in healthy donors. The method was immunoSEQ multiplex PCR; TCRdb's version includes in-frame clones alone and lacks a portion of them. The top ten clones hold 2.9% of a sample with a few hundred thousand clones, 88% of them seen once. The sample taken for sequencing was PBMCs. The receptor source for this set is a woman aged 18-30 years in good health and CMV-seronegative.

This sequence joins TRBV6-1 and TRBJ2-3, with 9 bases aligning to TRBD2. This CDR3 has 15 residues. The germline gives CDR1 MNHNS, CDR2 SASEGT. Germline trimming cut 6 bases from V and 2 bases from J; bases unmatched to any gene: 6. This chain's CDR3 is CASRIAGAPTDTQYF. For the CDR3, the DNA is TGTGCCAGCAGAATAGCGGGGGCGCCCACAGATACGCAGTATTTT.

The CDR3 region is CASSPRTTTGIVFYGYTF. The CDR3 region has the DNA TGTGCCAGCAGCCCCCGGACAACGACAGGGATTGTTTTTTATGGCTACACCTTC. The chain links TRBV2 to TRBJ1-2; 7 bases line up with TRBD1. From germline, CDR1 is SNHLY and CDR2 FYNNEI. Trimming removed 6 bases from V and 5 bases from J; junction bases left unmatched: 21. There are 18 residues in the CDR3.

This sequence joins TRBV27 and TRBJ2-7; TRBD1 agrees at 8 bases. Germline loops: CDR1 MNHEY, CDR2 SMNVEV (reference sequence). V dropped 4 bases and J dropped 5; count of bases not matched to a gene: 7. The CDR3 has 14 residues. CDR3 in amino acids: CASSWAGGADEQYF. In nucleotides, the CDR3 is TGTGCCAGCAGTTGGGCAGGGGGCGCGGACGAGCAGTACTTC.

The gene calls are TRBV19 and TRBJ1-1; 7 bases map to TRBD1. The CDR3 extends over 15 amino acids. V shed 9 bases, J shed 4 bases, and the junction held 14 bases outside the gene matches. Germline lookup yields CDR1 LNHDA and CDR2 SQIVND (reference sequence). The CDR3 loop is CASTDRYSQSTEAFF. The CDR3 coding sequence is TGTGCCAGCACGGACAGGTACTCTCAGTCCACTGAAGCTTTCTTT.

The CDR3 bases are TGTGCCAGCAGTTTATTAACCGGGACAGGGAGATCCGGGGAGCTGTTTTTT. The encoded protein is CASSLLTGTGRSGELFF. The rearrangement joins TRBV27 to TRBJ2-2, with 9 positions matching TRBD1. Germline CDR1 reads MNHEY; CDR2 reads SMNVEV (reference sequence). CDR3 length equals 17 residues. V trimming: 1 base; J trimming: 6 bases; junction bases outside the gene matches: 9.

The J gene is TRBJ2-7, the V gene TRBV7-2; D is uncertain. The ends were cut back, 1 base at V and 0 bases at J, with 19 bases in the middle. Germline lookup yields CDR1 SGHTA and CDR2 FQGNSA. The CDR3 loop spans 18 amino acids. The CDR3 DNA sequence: TGTGCCAGCAGCTTAGTGTTTCCCGTAGGAGATAGCTCCTACGAGCAGTACTTC. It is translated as CASSLVFPVGDSSYEQYF.

In DNA, the CDR3 is TGTGCCAGCAGCTCAAAGTGGGGGGGTAACGGGGAGCTGTTTTTT. Translated, it gives CASSSKWGGNGELFF. The V and J genes are TRBV11-2 and TRBJ2-2, with 7 bases identical to TRBD2. The germline CDR1 and CDR2 sequences are SGHAT and FQNNGV. The CDR3 is made up of 15 amino acids. Trimming removed 4 bases from V and 7 bases from J; junction bases left unmatched: 9.

The CDR3 reads CASSLPPTGTNQPQHF. The CDR3 coding sequence is TGTGCCAGCAGTTTACCCCCGACAGGGACTAATCAGCCCCAGCATTTT. The chain joins TRBV28 to TRBJ1-5, with 7 nucleotides matching TRBD1. Germline loops: CDR1 MDHEN, CDR2 SYDVKM. Trimming cost V 2 bases and J 4 bases; bases outside gene matches: 8. The CDR3 runs to 16 residues.

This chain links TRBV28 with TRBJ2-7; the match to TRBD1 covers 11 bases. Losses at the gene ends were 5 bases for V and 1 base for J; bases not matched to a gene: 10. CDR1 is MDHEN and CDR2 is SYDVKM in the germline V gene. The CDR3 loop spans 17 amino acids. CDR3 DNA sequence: TGTGCCAGCAGTCCGCTATCCGGGACAGGGGGTTCCTACGAGCAGTACTTC. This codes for CASSPLSGTGGSYEQYF.

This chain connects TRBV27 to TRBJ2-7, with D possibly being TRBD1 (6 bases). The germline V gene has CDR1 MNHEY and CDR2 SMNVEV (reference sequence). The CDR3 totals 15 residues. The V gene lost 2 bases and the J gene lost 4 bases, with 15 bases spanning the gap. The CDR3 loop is CASSLGRRGPYEQYF. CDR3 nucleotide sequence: TGTGCCAGCAGTTTAGGGCGCAGGGGACCGTACGAGCAGTACTTC.

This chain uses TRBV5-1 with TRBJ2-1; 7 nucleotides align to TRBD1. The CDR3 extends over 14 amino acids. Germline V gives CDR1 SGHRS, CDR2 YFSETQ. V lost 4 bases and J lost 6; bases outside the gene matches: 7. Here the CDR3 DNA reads TGCGCCAGCAGCCCTGGATGGGACAGCAATGAGCAGTTCTTC. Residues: CASSPGWDSNEQFF.

The CDR3 region has the DNA TGTGCCTATCAGGGTTCTGGGGCCAACGTCCTGACTTTC. Protein sequence: CAYQGSGANVLTF. The chain has TRBV30 and TRBJ2-6, with a possible D match to TRBD1 (5 bases). CDR1 and CDR2 (germline): GTSNPN, SVGIG (reference sequence). The CDR3 is 13 residues long. Trimming stripped 7 bases from V and 1 base from J, with 8 bases between.

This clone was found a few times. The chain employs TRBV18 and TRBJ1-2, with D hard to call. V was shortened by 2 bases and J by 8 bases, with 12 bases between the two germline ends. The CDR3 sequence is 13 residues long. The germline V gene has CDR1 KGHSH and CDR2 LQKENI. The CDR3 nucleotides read TGTGCCAGCTCACCAGAGACGGAGGACGGCTACACCTTC. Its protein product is CASSPETEDGYTF. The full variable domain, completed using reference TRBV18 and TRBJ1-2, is NAGVMQNPRHLVRRRGQEARLRCSPMKGHSHVYWYRQLPEEGLKFMVYLQKENIIDESGMPKERFSAEFPKEGPSILRIQQVVRGDSAAYFCASSPETEDGYTFGSGTRLTVV.

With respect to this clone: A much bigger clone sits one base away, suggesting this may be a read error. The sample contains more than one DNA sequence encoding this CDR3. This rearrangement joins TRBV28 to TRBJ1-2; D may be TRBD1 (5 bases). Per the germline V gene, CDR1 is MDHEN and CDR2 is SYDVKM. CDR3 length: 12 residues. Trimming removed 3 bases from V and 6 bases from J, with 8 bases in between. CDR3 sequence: CASSFGGDGYTF. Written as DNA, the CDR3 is TGTGCCAGCAGTTTCGGAGGGGATGGCTACACCTTC.

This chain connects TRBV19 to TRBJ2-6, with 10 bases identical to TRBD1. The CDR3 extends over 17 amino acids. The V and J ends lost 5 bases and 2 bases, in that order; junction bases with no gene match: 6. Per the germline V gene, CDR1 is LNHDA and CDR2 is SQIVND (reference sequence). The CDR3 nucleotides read TGTGCCAGTAGTGCACGACAGGGGGCAACTGGGGCCAACGTCCTGACTTTC. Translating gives CASSARQGATGANVLTF.

Here the CDR3 reads CASSHGLAGNNEQFF. The CDR3 DNA reads TGTGCCAGCAGCCACGGACTAGCGGGGAACAATGAGCAGTTCTTC. The chain has TRBV4-2 and TRBJ2-1, with 12 bases that match TRBD2. The CDR3 consists of 15 residues. V trimming: 3 bases; J trimming: 5 bases; junction bases outside the gene matches: 2. Germline lookup yields CDR1 LGHNA and CDR2 YNFKEQ.

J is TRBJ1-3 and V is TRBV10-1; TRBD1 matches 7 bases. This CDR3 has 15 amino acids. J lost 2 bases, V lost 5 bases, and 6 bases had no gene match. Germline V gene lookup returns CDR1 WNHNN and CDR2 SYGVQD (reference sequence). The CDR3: CASSPTGQPGNTIYF. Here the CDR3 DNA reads TGCGCCAGCAGTCCCACGGGACAGCCTGGAAACACCATATATTTT.

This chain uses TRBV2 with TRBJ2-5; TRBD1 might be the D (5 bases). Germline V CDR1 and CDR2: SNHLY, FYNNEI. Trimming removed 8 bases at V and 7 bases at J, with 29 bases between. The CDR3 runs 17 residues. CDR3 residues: CASGNLNWGSEDGTQYF. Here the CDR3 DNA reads TGTGCCAGCGGTAATTTAAACTGGGGCTCGGAAGATGGGACCCAGTACTTC.

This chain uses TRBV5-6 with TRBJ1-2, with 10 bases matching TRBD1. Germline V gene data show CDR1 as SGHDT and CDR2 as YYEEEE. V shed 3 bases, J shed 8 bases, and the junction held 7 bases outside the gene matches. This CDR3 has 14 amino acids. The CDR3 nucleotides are TGTGCCAGCAGCTCGGGACAGGGGAGAAGAGGCTACACCTTC. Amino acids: CASSSGQGRRGYTF.

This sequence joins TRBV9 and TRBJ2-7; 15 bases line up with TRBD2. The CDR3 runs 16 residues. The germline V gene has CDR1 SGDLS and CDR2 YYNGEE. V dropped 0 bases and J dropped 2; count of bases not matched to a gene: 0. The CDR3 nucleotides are TGTGCCAGCAGCGTAGGGACTAGCGGGAGGGCCTACGAGCAGTACTTC. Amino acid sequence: CASSVGTSGRAYEQYF.

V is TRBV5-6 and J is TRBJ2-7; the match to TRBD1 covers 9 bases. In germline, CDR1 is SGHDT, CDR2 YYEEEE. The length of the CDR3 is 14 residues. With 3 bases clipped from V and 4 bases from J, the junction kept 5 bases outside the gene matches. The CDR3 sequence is CASSSAGTGYEQYF. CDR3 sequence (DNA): TGTGCCAGCAGCTCAGCCGGGACAGGGTACGAGCAGTACTTC.

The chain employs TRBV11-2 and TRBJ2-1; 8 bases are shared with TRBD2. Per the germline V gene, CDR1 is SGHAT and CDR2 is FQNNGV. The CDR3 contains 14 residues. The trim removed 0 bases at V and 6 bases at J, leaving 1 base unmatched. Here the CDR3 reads CASSLDLAGNEQFF. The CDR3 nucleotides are TGTGCCAGCAGCTTAGATCTAGCGGGCAATGAGCAGTTCTTC.

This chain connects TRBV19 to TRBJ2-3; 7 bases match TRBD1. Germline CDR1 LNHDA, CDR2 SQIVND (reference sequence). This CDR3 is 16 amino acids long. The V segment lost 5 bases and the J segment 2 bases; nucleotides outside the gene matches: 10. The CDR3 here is CASSPGQDPITDTQYF. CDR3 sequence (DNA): TGTGCCAGTAGTCCCGGACAGGACCCAATCACAGATACGCAGTATTTT.

DNA for the CDR3: TGTGCCAGCAGTTTCAGCGGGAGGGACACCGGGGAGCTGTTTTTT. The encoded protein is CASSFSGRDTGELFF. This chain links TRBV27 with TRBJ2-2; 10 bases line up with TRBD2. This CDR3 has 15 amino acids. The germline V gene encodes CDR1 MNHEY and CDR2 SMNVEV (reference sequence). Trimming took 3 bases from V and 3 from J; bases not matched to a gene: 1.

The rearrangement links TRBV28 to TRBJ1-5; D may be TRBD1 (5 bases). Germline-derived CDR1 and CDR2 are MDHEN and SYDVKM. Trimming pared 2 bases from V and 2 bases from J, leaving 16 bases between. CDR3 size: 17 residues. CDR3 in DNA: TGTGCCAGCAGTTTAGAGGTCGGGGGGGAAGGCAATCAGCCCCAGCATTTT. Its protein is CASSLEVGGEGNQPQHF.

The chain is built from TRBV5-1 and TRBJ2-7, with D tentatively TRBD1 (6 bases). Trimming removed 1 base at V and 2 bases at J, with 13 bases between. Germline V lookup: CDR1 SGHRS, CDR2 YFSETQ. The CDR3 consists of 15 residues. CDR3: CASSLFSGHAYEQYF. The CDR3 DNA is TGCGCCAGCAGCTTGTTTTCGGGACATGCCTACGAGCAGTACTTC.

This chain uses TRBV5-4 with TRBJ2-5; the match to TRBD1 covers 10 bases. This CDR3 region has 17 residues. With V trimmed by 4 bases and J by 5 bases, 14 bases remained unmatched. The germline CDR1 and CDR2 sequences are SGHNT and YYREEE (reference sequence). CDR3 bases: TGTGCCAGCAGCCCCCTAGCCGTCGGACAGGGGGGGGAGACCCAGTACTTC. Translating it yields CASSPLAVGQGGETQYF.

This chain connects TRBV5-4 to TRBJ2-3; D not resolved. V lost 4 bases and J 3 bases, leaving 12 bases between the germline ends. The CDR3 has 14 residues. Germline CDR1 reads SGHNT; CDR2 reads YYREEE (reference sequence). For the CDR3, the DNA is TGTGCCAGCAGCCCCGCGGTGAGGACAGATACGCAGTATTTT. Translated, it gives CASSPAVRTDTQYF.